This TCR beta chain was retrieved from a study of persistence of HIV-infected CD4 T cells. The libraries were made with immunoSEQ version 4 in survey mode. Repertoires were generated with immunoSEQ multiplex PCR, while TCRdb's copy carries only in-frame clones and drops some. This table has tens of thousands of clones, 82% appearing once. As regards this clone: Its antigen is still unknown.

The V gene end was trimmed by 7 bases and the J gene end by 1 base; junction bases not matched to a gene: 6. The CDR3 sequence is 13 residues long. From germline, CDR1 is SQVTM and CDR2 ANQGSEA. Stimulation used about 9.5 ug/mL lysate from CMV-infected fibroblasts. CD40L-negative CD69-negative CD45RO-high memory CD4+ T cells were sorted as populations depleted of antigen-responding cells. The sample in question was CD4+ T cells sorted from PBMCs after roughly 17-hour stimulation, obtained from a patient who received antiretroviral therapy. The V and J genes are TRBV29-1 and TRBJ1-1; TRBD1 matches 7 bases. The TCR sequence derives from an adult woman with HIV who was CMV-seropositive. The CDR3 coding sequence is TGCAGCGCCACGGGACAGCGGAACACTGAAGCTTTCTTT. Translated: CSATGQRNTEAFF.